The entry that follows covers one T cell receptor (beta chain) sequence. Measured with immunoSEQ multiplex PCR; TCRdb has only the in-frame clones, and not every one. Of fewer than 70,000 clones in the sample, almost 80% were seen once. Germline V CDR1 and CDR2: MNHEY, SMNVEV (reference sequence). Trimming removed 0 bases from V and 9 bases from J, with 12 bases in between. This CDR3 has 15 residues. The data stem from a study of blood T cell repertoires in COVID-19. The sample taken for sequencing was peripheral blood. The chain uses TRBV27 and TRBJ2-6; TRBD1 might be the D (5 bases). The source is a man between 60 and 75 years old with acute or convalescent COVID-19. The CDR3 DNA reads TGTGCCAGCAGTTTATCTTCGACAAGGGGCAACGTCCTGACTTTC. It specifies CASSLSSTRGNVLTF.